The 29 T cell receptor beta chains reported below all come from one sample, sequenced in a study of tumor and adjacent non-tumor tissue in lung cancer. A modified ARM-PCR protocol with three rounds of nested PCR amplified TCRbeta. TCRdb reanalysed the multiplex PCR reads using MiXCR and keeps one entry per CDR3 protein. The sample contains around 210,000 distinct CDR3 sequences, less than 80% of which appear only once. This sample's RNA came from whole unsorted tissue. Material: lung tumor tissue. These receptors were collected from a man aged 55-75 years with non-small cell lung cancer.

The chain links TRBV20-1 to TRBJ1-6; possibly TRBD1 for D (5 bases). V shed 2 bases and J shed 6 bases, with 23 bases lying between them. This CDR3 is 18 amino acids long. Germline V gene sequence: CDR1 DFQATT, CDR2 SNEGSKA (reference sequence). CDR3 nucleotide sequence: TGCAGTGCTAGACCACGGGTTGGGGCACCCAAAATTAATTCACCCCTCCACTTT. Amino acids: CSARPRVGAPKINSPLHF.

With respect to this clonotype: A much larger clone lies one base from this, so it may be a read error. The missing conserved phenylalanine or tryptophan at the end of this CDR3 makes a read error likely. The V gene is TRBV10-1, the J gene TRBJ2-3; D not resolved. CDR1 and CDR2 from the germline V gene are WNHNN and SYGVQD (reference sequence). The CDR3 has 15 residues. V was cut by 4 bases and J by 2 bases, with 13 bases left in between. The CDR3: CASSVGPIPTDTQYY. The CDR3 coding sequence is TGCGCCAGCAGTGTGGGTCCCATCCCCACAGATACGCAGTATTAT.

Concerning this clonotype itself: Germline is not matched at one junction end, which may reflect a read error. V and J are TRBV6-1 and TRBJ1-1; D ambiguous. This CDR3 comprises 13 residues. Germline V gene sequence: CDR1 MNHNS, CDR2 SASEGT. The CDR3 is CAGSEVAASEAFF. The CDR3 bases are TGTGCCGGCAGTGAAGTTGCGGCCTCTGAAGCTTTCTTT.

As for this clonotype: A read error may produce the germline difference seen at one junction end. The CDR3 protein is CATSQEGDIYGYTF. In DNA form, the CDR3 reads TGTGCCACCAGCCAAGAGGGAGACATCTATGGCTACACCTTC. This sequence joins TRBV4-2 and TRBJ1-2; the D is unclear. Germline V gene sequence: CDR1 LGHNA, CDR2 YNFKEQ. The CDR3 covers 14 residues.

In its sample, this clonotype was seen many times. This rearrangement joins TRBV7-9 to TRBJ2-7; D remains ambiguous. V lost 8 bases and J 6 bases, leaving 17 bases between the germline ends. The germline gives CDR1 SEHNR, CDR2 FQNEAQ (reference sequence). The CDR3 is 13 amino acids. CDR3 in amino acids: CASQTPWGGEQYF. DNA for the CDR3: TGTGCCAGCCAGACACCCTGGGGTGGCGAGCAGTACTTC. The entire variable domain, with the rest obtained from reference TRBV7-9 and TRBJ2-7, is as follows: DTGVSQNPRHKITKRGQNVTFRCDPISEHNRLYWYRQTLGQGPEFLTYFQNEAQLEKSRLLSDRFSAERPKGSFSTLEIQRTEQGDSAMYLCASQTPWGGEQYFGPGTRLTVT.

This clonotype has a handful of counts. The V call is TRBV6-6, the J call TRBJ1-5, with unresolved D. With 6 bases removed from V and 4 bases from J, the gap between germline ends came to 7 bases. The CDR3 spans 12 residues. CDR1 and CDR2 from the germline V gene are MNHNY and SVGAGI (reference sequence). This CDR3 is CASRVFNQPQHF. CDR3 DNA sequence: TGTGCCAGCAGGGTGTTTAATCAGCCCCAGCATTTT.

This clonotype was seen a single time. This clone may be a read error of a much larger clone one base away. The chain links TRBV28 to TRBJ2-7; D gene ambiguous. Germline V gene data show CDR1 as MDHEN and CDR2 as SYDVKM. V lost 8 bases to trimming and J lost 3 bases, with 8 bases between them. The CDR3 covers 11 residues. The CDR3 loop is CASGQFYEQYF. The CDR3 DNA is TGTGCCAGCGGTCAATTCTACGAGCAGTACTTC.

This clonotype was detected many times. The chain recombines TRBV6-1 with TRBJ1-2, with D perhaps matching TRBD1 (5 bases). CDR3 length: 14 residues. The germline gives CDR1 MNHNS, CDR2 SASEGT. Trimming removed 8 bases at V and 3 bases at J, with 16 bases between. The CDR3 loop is CASSVDTGDYGYTF. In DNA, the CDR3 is TGTGCCAGCTCGGTGGACACTGGGGACTATGGCTACACCTTC.

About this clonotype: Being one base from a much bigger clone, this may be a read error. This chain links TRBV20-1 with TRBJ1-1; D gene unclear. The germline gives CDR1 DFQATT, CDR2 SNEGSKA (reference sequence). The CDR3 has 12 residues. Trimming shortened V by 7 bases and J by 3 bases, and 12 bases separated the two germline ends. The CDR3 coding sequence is TGCAGTGTTACTCCTGGGCACACTGAAGCTTTCTTT. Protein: CSVTPGHTEAFF.

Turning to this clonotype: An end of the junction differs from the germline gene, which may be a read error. The CDR3 nucleotides read TGCAGTGCTAGGGGTTGGACTAGCGGGAGTGTGGCCCGATATAATGAGCAATTCTTC. This encodes CSARGWTSGSVARYNEQFF. This rearrangement joins TRBV20-1 to TRBJ2-1; 13 positions match TRBD2. CDR3 size: 19 residues. Germline CDR1 reads DFQATT; CDR2 reads SNEGSKA (reference sequence).

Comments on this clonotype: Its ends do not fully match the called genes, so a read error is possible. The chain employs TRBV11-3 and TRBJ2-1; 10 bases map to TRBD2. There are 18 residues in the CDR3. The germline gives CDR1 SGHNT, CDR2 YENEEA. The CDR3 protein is CTSRRSLAGLHNYNEQFF. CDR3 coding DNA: TGTACCAGCAGACGTTCACTAGCGGGATTGCACAACTACAATGAGCAGTTCTTC.

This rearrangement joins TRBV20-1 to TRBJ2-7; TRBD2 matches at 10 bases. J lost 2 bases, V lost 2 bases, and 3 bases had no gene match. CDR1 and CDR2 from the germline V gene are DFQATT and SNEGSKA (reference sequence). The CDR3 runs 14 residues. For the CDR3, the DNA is TGCAGTGCTAGAACTAGCGGGGAAACCTACGAGCAGTACTTC. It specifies CSARTSGETYEQYF.

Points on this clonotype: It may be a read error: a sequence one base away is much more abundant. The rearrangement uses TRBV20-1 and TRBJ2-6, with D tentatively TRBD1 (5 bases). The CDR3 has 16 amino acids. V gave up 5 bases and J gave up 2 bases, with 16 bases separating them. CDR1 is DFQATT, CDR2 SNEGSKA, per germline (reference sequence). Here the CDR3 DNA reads TGCAGTGCTCGGCCCAAGGGGCTTACTGGGGCCAACGTCCTGACTTTC. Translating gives CSARPKGLTGANVLTF.

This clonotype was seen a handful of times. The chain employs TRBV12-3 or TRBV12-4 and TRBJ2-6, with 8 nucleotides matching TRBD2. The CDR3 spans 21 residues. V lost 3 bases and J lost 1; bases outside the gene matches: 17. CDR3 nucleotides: TGTGCCAGCAGTTTTTCGGTGTGGGTTAGCGGGGCCTATTCTGGGGCCAACGTCCTGACTTTC. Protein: CASSFSVWVSGAYSGANVLTF.

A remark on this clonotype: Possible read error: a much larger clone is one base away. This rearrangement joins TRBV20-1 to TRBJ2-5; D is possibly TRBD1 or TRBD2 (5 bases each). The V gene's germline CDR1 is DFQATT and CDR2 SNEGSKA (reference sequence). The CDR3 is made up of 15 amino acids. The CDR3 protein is CSAPRWDGYQETQNF. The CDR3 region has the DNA TGCAGTGCTCCGCGGTGGGACGGATACCAAGAGACCCAGAACTTC.

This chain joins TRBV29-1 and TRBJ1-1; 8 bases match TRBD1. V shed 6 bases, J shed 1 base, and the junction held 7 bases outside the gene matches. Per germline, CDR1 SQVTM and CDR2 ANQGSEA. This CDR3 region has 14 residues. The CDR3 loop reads CSVDAGGGNTEAFF. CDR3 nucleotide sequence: TGCAGCGTAGACGCAGGGGGCGGGAACACTGAAGCTTTCTTT. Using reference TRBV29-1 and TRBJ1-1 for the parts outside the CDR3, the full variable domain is SAVISQKPSRDICQRGTSLTIQCQVDSQVTMMFWYRQQPGQSLTLIATANQGSEATYESGFVIDKFPISRPNLTFSTLTVSNMSPEDSSIYLCSVDAGGGNTEAFFGQGTRLTVV.

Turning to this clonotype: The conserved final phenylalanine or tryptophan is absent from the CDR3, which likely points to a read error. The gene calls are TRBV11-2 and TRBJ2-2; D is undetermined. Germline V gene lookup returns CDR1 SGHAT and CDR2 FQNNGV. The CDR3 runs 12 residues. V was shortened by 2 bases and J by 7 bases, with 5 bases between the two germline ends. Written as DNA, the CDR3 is TGTGCCAGCAGCTTACGAGTCGGGGAGCTGTTTCTT. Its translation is CASSLRVGELFL.

The CDR3 DNA reads TGTGCCAGCAGCCTTGGACTGACAGGGGGCAATCTTTTGGGTACTGAAGCTTTCTTT. Residues: CASSLGLTGGNLLGTEAFF. The genes are TRBV28 and TRBJ1-1, with 10 bases aligning to TRBD1. Per germline, CDR1 MDHEN and CDR2 SYDVKM. The CDR3 contains 19 residues. V trimming: 6 bases; J trimming: 5 bases; junction bases outside the gene matches: 21.

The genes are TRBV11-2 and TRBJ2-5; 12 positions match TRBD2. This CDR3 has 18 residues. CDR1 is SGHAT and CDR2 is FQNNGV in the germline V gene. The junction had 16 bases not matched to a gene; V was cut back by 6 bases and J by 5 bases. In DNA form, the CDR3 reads TGTGCCAGCAGTTCCGGAACCATCAGGACTAGCGGGGTGGAGACCCAGTACTTC. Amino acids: CASSSGTIRTSGVETQYF.

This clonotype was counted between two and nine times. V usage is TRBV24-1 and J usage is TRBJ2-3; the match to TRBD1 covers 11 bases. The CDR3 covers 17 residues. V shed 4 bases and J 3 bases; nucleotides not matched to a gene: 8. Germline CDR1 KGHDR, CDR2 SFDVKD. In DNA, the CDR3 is TGTGCCACCAGTGACCCTACGGGACAGGGGGTGACAGATACGCAGTATTTT. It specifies CATSDPTGQGVTDTQYF.

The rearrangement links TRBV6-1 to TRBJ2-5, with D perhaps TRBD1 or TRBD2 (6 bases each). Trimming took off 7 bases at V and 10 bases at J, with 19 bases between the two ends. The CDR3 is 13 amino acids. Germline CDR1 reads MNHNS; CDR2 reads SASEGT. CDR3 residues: CASTEGGQGIQYF. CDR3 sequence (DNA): TGTGCCAGCACCGAGGGGGGTCAAGGGATCCAGTACTTC.

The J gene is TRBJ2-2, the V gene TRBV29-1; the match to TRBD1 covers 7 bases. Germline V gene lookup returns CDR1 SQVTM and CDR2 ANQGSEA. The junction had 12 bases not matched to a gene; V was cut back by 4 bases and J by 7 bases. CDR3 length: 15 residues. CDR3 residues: CSVVYRGQYSGELFF. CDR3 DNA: TGCAGCGTTGTGTACAGGGGCCAATACAGCGGGGAGCTGTTTTTT.

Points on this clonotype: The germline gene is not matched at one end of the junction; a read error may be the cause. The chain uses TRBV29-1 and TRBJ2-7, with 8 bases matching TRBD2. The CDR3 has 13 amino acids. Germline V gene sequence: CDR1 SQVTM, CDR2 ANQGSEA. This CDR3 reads CCVTIAGTGEQYF. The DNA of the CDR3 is TGCTGCGTAACGATAGCGGGAACCGGCGAGCAGTACTTC.

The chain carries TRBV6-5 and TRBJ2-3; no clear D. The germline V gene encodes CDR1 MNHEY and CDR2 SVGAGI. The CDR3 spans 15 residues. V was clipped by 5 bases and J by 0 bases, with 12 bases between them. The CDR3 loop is CASSPTADSTDTQYF. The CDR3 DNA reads TGTGCCAGCAGTCCGACCGCGGACAGCACAGATACGCAGTATTTT.

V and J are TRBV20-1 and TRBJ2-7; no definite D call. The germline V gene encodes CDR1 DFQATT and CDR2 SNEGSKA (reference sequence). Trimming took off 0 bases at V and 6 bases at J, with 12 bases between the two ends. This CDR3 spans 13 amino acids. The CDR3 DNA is TGCAGTGCTAGAGACGCCAGCACTTCCGAGCAGTACTTC. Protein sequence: CSARDASTSEQYF.

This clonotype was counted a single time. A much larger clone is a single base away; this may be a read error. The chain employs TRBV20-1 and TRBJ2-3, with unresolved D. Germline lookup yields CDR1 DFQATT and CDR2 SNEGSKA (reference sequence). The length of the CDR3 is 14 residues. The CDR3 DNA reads TGCTGTGCTAGGTGGACGGAGAGCACAGATACGCAGTATTTT. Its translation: CCARWTESTDTQYF.

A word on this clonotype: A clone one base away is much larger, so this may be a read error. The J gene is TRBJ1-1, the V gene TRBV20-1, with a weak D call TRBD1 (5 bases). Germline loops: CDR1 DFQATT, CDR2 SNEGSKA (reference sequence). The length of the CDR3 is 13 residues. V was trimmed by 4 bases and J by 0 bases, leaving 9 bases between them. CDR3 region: CSAKGEMNTEAFF. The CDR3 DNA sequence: TGCAGTGCTAAAGGGGAGATGAACACTGAAGCTTTCTTT.

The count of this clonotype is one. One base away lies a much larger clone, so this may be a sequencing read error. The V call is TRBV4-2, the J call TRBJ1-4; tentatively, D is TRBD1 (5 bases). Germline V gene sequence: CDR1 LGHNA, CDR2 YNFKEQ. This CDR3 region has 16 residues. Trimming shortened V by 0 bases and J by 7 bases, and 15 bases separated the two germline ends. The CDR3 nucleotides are TGTGCCAGCAGCCAAGACAGGACACGGATAAGTGAAAAACTGTTTTTT. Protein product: CASSQDRTRISEKLFF.

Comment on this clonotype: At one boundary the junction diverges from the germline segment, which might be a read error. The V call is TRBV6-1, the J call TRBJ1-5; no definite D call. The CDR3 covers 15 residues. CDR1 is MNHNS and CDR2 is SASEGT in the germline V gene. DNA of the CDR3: TGTGCCAGCAGTCAAGCGCTAAGGGTTGGCCAGCCCCAGCATTTT. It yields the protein CASSQALRVGQPQHF.